This T cell receptor beta chain derives from a study of OX40 agonist ivuxolimab in advanced cancers. Sequencing was performed with immunoSEQ multiplex PCR; in TCRdb, only in-frame clones are kept and a portion is missing. The repertoire holds around 60,000 clones, with around 79% as singletons. The germline CDR1 and CDR2 sequences are MDHEN and SYDVKM. V was clipped by 5 bases and J by 0 bases; unmatched bases: 12. This CDR3 has 19 amino acids. The chain links TRBV28 to TRBJ2-3; TRBD1 agrees at 12 bases. Here the sequenced sample was CD4+ or CD8+ T cells sorted from blood, taken in a trial of the OX40 agonist ivuxolimab. The clonotype comes from an adult with an advanced solid tumor such as melanoma, head and neck, liver or kidney cancer. As DNA, the CDR3 is TGTGCCAGCAGTGGGACAGGGGGCGAACCGGTTACTAGCACAGATACGCAGTATTTT. Translating it yields CASSGTGGEPVTSTDTQYF.